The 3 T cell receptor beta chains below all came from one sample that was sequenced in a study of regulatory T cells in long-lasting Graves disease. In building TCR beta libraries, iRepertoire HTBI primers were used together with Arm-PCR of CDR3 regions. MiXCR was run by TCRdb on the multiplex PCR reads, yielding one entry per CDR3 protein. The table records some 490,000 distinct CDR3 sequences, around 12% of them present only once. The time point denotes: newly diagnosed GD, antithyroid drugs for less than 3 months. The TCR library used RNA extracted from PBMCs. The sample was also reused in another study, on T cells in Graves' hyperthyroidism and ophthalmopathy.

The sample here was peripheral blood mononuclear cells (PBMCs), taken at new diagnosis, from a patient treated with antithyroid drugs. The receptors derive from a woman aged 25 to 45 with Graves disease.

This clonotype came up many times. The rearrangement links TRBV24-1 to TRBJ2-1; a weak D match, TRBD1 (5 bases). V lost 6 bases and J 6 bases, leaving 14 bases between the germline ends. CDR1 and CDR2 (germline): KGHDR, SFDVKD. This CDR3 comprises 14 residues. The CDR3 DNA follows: TGTGCCACCAGTCCAGGCAGGGTTCCCAATGAGCAGTTCTTC. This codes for CATSPGRVPNEQFF.

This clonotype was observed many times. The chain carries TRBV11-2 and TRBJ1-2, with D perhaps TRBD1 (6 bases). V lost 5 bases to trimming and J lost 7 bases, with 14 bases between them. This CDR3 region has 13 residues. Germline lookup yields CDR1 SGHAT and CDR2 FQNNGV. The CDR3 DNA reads TGTGCCAGCAGCCCAGGACAGAGGTTTGGCTACACCTTC. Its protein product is CASSPGQRFGYTF.

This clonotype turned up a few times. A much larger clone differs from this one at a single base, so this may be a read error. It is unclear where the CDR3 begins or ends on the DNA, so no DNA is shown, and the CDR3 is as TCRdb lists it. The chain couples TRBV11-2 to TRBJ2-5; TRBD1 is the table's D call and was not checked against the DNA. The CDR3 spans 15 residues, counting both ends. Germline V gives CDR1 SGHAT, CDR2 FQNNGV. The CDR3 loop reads CASSSFGGGAETRYF.